These T cell receptor beta chains were read from a single sample in a study of shared clonotypes between healthy human individuals. Profiling relied on immunoSEQ multiplex PCR, and the TCRdb table lists in-frame clones only, not all of them. The table includes some 580,000 clones, 95% to 98% detected once. The sequenced sample consisted of naive CD8+ T cells sorted from blood. The receptors come from a man aged 30 to 39 in good health. Each CDR3 is given with its conserved first and last residue. A D gene is named only where the DNA matches it firmly. Not all rows give a size; the values are once, few, many and, for expanded clones, a class.

. | . | TRBJ2-3 | TRBV7-8 | TGTGCCAGCAGCTCTCTGTTTTCTAGCCCGGGATATAAAGATACGCAGTATTTT | CASSSLFSSPGYKDTQYF
. | . | TRBJ1-4 | TRBV28 | TGTGCCAGCAGTGCAAGAGTCGATATTGAAAAACTGTTTTTT | CASSARVDIEKLFF
TRBD1 | . | TRBJ1-4 | TRBV5-1 | TGCGCCAGCAGCTTTAACTTAGGGCAGGGGGATGAAAAACTGTTTTTT | CASSFNLGQGDEKLFF
. | . | TRBJ2-3 | TRBV7-6 | TGTGCCAGCAGCTCACGGAGCTCCTCCAGCACAGATACGCAGTATTTT | CASSSRSSSSTDTQYF
TRBD2 | . | TRBJ2-1 | TRBV18 | TGTGCCAGCTCACCGCCGGGACTAGCGATATACAATGAGCAGTTCTTC | CASSPPGLAIYNEQFF
TRBD1 | . | TRBJ2-5 | TRBV5-1 | TGCGCCAGCAGCTTAACAGGGGTTCTAGAGACCCAGTACTTC | CASSLTGVLETQYF
. | . | TRBJ2-7 | TRBV5-1 | TGCGCCAGCACCATAGCGGACGGGGACGAGCAGTACTTC | CASTIADGDEQYF
. | . | TRBJ2-4 | TRBV7-8 | TGTGCCAGCAGCTTAGGGGGTCTGGCCAAAAACATTCAGTACTTC | CASSLGGLAKNIQYF
. | . | TRBJ2-7 | TRBV10-3 | TGTGCCATCAGTGAGTCGGGGGGTACCGAGCAGTACTTC | CAISESGGTEQYF
TRBD1 | . | TRBJ1-5 | TRBV18 | TGTGCCAGCTCCGGACAGGGACTGCGGGTATGGCATTTT | CASSGQGLRVWHF
. | once | TRBJ2-7 | TRBV7-9 | TGTGCCAGCAGCCCGAATGTGGAGCAGTACTTC | CASSPNVEQYF
. | . | TRBJ1-3 | TRBV4-1 | TGCGCCAGCAGCCGCCTTCAGGGGACTGGAAACACCATATATTTT | CASSRLQGTGNTIYF
TRBD1 | . | TRBJ1-3 | TRBV5-6 | TGTGCCAGCAGCTTAGCAGGGGGTAACGGAAACACCATATATTTT | CASSLAGGNGNTIYF
. | . | TRBJ2-7 | TRBV7-6 | TGTGCCAGCAGTAGCGGAGCTTCCTACGAGCAGTACTTC | CASSSGASYEQYF
. | . | TRBJ2-3 | TRBV7-8 | TGTGCCAGCAGCTCCGAACGATTTAGCACAGATACGCAGTATTTT | CASSSERFSTDTQYF
. | . | TRBJ1-5 | TRBV19 | TGTGCCAGTAGTCCGCAGCAAGGGGGAAATCAGCCCCAGCATTTT | CASSPQQGGNQPQHF
. | . | TRBJ2-3 | TRBV4-2 | TGTGCCAGCAGCCAAACGCGGGGTCCCACAGATACGCAGTATTTT | CASSQTRGPTDTQYF
. | . | TRBJ2-3 | TRBV5-1 | TGCGCCAGCAGCTTGGAAAATACGCAGTATTTT | CASSLENTQYF
. | once | TRBJ2-2 | TRBV29-1 | TGCAGCGTTGAGAGTGAGGTCCCCGGGGAGCTGTTTTTT | CSVESEVPGELFF
. | . | TRBJ2-7 | TRBV7-9 | TGTGCCAGCAGCTTAGGGGGGGTCCACTACGAGCAGTACTTC | CASSLGGVHYEQYF
TRBD1 | . | TRBJ1-5 | TRBV27 | TGTGCCAGCAGTGGGACAGACCGGAGCCAGCCCCAGCATTTT | CASSGTDRSQPQHF
TRBD1 | . | TRBJ2-7 | TRBV5-1 | TGCGCCAGCAGCTTGGCAGGGGGTACGTTGGGCTACGAGCAGTACTTC | CASSLAGGTLGYEQYF